The source of this T cell receptor beta chain is a study of spatial heterogeneity in lung cancer. About the research overall: More than 70 TRACERx patients with early, untreated non-small cell lung cancer donated samples. Available follow-up PBMC samples, collected a median of about 25 months post-resection, were sequenced. Points from the study as a whole: Blood contained ubiquitous expanded tumor TCRs more at resection than at follow-up.

Stated time point: blood at routine non-recurrence follow-up after resection. Tumor, nontumor lung or frozen PBMC supplied whole RNA that was sequenced unsorted. The CDR3 contains 16 residues. Germline V gene sequence: CDR1 SGHRS, CDR2 YFSETQ. After removal of 0 bases from V and 1 base from J, the junction contained 5 bases not matched to a gene. Each TCR cDNA molecule bore a unique molecular identifier. TCRdb fed the 5' RACE reads into MiXCR, producing one record per CDR3 protein. The data contain some 120,000 distinct CDR3 sequences, 12% of them singletons. Note on this clonotype: What it binds is unknown.

The V and J genes are TRBV5-1 and TRBJ2-3, with 7 bases lining up with TRBD2. The TCR originated in a male donor with early-stage non-small cell lung cancer. The sequences come from PBMCs, collected at follow-up. Here the CDR3 reads CASSLVLAGGTDTQYF. CDR3 bases: TGCGCCAGCAGCTTGGTTCTGGCGGGGGGCACAGATACGCAGTATTTT.